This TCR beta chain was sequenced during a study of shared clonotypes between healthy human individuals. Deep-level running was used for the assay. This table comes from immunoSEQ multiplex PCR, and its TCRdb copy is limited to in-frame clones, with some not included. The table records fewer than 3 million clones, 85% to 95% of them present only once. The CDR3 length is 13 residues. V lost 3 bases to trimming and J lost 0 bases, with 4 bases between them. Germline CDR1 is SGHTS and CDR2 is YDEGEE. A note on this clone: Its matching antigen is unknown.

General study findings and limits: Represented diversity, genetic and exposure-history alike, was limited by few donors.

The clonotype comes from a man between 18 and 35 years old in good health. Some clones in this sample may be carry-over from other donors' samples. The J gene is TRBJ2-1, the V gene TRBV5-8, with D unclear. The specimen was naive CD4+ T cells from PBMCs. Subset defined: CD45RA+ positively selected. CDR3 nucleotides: TGTGCCAGCAGCTCCAGCTCCTACAATGAGCAGTTCTTC. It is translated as CASSSSSYNEQFF.